Each of the 26 T cell receptor beta chains below was sequenced from the same sample in a study of T cell responses to AZD1222 COVID-19 vaccine. Data came from immunoSEQ multiplex PCR; TCRdb stores just in-frame clones and leaves some out. The data contain roughly 120,000 clones, over 75% of them singletons. The sequenced sample was peripheral blood, obtained on day 0 of MenACWY control vaccination. Receptor source: an adult in good health.

The chain employs TRBV10-3 and TRBJ2-3; possible D gene TRBD1, 5 bases. Trimming left V 11 bases short and J 4 bases short, with 16 bases between. CDR1 and CDR2 from the germline V gene are ENHRY and SYGVKD. The CDR3 has 13 amino acids. CDR3 residues: CAQSLGLADTQYF. Written as DNA, the CDR3 is TGTGCCCAAAGCCTGGGGCTGGCAGATACGCAGTATTTT.

The rearrangement uses TRBV18 and TRBJ1-1; D unresolved. Trimming took 0 bases from V and 1 from J, leaving 15 bases between them. The CDR3 length is 17 residues. CDR1 and CDR2 (germline): KGHSH, LQKENI. This CDR3 reads CASSPPLGSPQNTEAFF. In DNA, the CDR3 is TGTGCCAGCTCACCACCGCTAGGTTCACCCCAGAACACTGAAGCTTTCTTT.

Notes on this clone: Other nucleotide sequences from this sample produce the same CDR3. The V gene is TRBV11-2, the J gene TRBJ2-7, with D perhaps given as TRBD1 or TRBD2 (5 bases each). CDR3 size: 13 residues. The V gene's germline CDR1 is SGHAT and CDR2 FQNNGV. Trimming took off 3 bases at V and 4 bases at J, with 10 bases between the two ends. The CDR3 sequence is CASSFGGSYEQYF. CDR3 nucleotides: TGTGCCAGCAGCTTTGGGGGTTCATACGAGCAGTACTTC.

This clone was detected once. The chain links TRBV11-3 to TRBJ1-1; D ambiguous. CDR1 is SGHNT, CDR2 YENEEA, per germline. V was clipped by 1 base and J by 3 bases, with 6 bases between them. The CDR3 has 13 amino acids. The CDR3 spells CASSLARYTEAFF. CDR3 DNA sequence: TGTGCCAGCAGCTTAGCAAGGTACACTGAAGCTTTCTTT. The full variable domain, in which reference TRBV11-3 and TRBJ1-1 provide the parts outside the CDR3, is EAGVVQSPRYKIIEKKQPVAFWCNPISGHNTLYWYLQNLGQGPELLIRYENEEAVDDSQLPKDRFSAERLKGVDSTLKIQPAELGDSAVYLCASSLARYTEAFFGQGTRLTVV.

The CDR3, as DNA: TGTGCCAGCAGCCCCGCGACGTACACAGATACGCAGTATTTT. It codes for CASSPATYTDTQYF. The chain employs TRBV5-5 and TRBJ2-3; D not certain. The germline CDR1 and CDR2 sequences are SGHKS and YYEKEE (reference sequence). Trimming cost V 4 bases and J 2 bases, with 11 bases left between them. This CDR3 has 14 residues.

V and J are TRBV4-2 and TRBJ2-1, with 12 bases matching TRBD2. The trim removed 0 bases at V and 7 bases at J, leaving 10 bases unmatched. The V gene's germline CDR1 is LGHNA and CDR2 YNFKEQ. CDR3 length: 18 residues. The CDR3 DNA reads as TGTGCCAGCAGCCAAGACCCTACGCTAGCGGGGGGGCGGAATGAGCAGTTCTTC. This gives the protein CASSQDPTLAGGRNEQFF.

This chain links TRBV6-5 with TRBJ2-1, with TRBD1 as a possible D gene (6 bases). V lost 4 bases and J 4 bases, leaving 8 bases between the germline ends. The CDR3 is made up of 13 amino acids. The germline V gene encodes CDR1 MNHEY and CDR2 SVGAGI. CDR3 nucleotides: TGTGCCAGCAGTTTCGGACAGTACAATGAGCAGTTCTTC. As protein: CASSFGQYNEQFF.

CDR3 bases: TGCGCCAGCAGCAGGGGACTAGCGGGGACCGGGGAGCTGTTTTTT. Translated, it gives CASSRGLAGTGELFF. The chain links TRBV5-1 to TRBJ2-2, with 13 bases matching TRBD2. V lost 4 bases to trimming and J lost 5 bases; unmatched junction nucleotides: 2. The germline CDR1 and CDR2 sequences are SGHRS and YFSETQ. CDR3 length: 15 amino acids.

The chain links TRBV6-2 or TRBV6-3 to TRBJ1-1; a possible D gene is TRBD1 (5 bases). Trimming pared 5 bases from V and 1 base from J, leaving 17 bases between. The CDR3 has 16 amino acids. The germline V gene has CDR1 MNHEY and CDR2 SVGEGT. CDR3 loop: CASSPSRDRTNTEAFF. CDR3 DNA: TGTGCCAGCAGTCCGTCCCGGGACCGGACGAACACTGAAGCTTTCTTT.

This clone was recorded a few times. The chain employs TRBV4-1 and TRBJ1-6, with D unresolved. Germline-derived CDR1 and CDR2 are MGHRA and YSYEKL. This CDR3 comprises 18 residues. V shed 0 bases and J shed 0 bases, with 12 bases lying between them. The DNA of the CDR3 is TGCGCCAGCAGCCAAGATTCGAGCAGGAGCTCCTATAATTCACCCCTCCACTTT. Encoded protein: CASSQDSSRSSYNSPLHF.

DNA of the CDR3: TGTGCCACCAGTGACCCCGGGACAGCTAACTATGGCTACACCTTC. Its translation is CATSDPGTANYGYTF. The rearrangement joins TRBV24-1 to TRBJ1-2; 7 bases align to TRBD1. The CDR3 length is 15 residues. CDR1 and CDR2 (germline): KGHDR, SFDVKD. V gave up 4 bases and J gave up 0 bases; unmatched junction bases: 4.

The rearrangement joins TRBV10-3 to TRBJ1-5; unclear D gene. The CDR3 consists of 14 residues. CDR1 and CDR2 (germline): ENHRY, SYGVKD. The ends were cut back, 1 base at V and 1 base at J, with 5 bases in the middle. The DNA for the CDR3 is TGTGCCATCAGTGAGTTCGCGAGCAATCAGCCCCAGCATTTT. Translated: CAISEFASNQPQHF.

The chain uses TRBV5-5 and TRBJ1-3; the D is unclear. V shed 1 base and J shed 1 base, with 21 bases lying between them. CDR1 is SGHKS, CDR2 YYEKEE, per germline (reference sequence). The CDR3 loop spans 19 amino acids. DNA for the CDR3: TGTGCCAGCAGCTTGAGTCCCCCGGGTTTGGTCGGGTCTGGAAACACCATATATTTT. Its translation: CASSLSPPGLVGSGNTIYF.

This sequence joins TRBV28 and TRBJ2-1, with TRBD1 identical over 8 bases. This CDR3 is 15 amino acids long. V shed 6 bases, J shed 10 bases, and the junction held 14 bases outside the gene matches. The germline V gene encodes CDR1 MDHEN and CDR2 SYDVKM. This CDR3 is CASRSGDRGFGEQFF. Here the CDR3 DNA reads TGTGCCAGCAGGTCAGGAGACAGGGGTTTTGGGGAGCAGTTCTTC.

DNA for the CDR3: TGTGCCGCAGGCGTCATTAACGATCAGCCCCAGCATTTT. The encoded protein is CAAGVINDQPQHF. The chain links TRBV28 to TRBJ1-5; no reliable D call. The V gene's germline CDR1 is MDHEN and CDR2 SYDVKM. The CDR3 spans 13 residues. V lost 11 bases and J lost 5, with 16 bases in between.

The gene calls are TRBV6-2 or TRBV6-3 and TRBJ2-3; D is unresolved. V was pared by 4 bases and J by 4 bases, with 9 bases between. CDR1 and CDR2 from the germline V gene are MNHEY and SVGEGT. CDR3 size: 13 residues. Written as DNA, the CDR3 is TGTGCCAGCAGTTCGCAAATGGCAGATACGCAGTATTTT. This translates into CASSSQMADTQYF.

This clone was counted a single time. The CDR3 loop reads CASSYFLRTGHYGYTF. The DNA for the CDR3 is TGTGCCAGCAGTTACTTTCTCCGGACAGGGCACTATGGCTACACCTTC. This sequence joins TRBV6-2 or TRBV6-3 and TRBJ1-2; 8 positions match TRBD1. CDR3 length: 16 amino acids. The J segment lost 3 bases and the V segment lost 1 base, leaving 7 bases of the junction unmatched. Germline-derived CDR1 and CDR2 are MNHEY and SVGEGT.

This sequence joins TRBV12-5 and TRBJ2-3, with D perhaps TRBD1 (6 bases). The germline CDR1 and CDR2 sequences are LGHNT and FRNRAP. The CDR3 consists of 18 residues. The V end was cut by 0 bases, the J end by 2 bases, with 18 bases between. The chain's CDR3 is CASGLVLGTRQHTDTQYF. Written as DNA, the CDR3 is TGTGCTAGTGGTTTGGTTCTCGGGACACGGCAACACACAGATACGCAGTATTTT.

The rearrangement links TRBV7-2 to TRBJ2-1, with TRBD1 matching over 7 bases. V was clipped by 5 bases and J by 4 bases; unmatched bases: 2. The CDR3 contains 13 residues. CDR1 and CDR2 (germline): SGHTA, FQGNSA. The CDR3 DNA reads as TGTGCCAGCAGCCTGGGACAGTACAATGAGCAGTTCTTC. Translation: CASSLGQYNEQFF.

This clone showed up just once. The chain employs TRBV6-5 and TRBJ1-1; the D gene is possibly TRBD1 (5 bases). Trimming removed 7 bases at V and 0 bases at J, with 9 bases between. The CDR3 extends over 13 amino acids. Germline-derived CDR1 and CDR2 are MNHEY and SVGAGI. The CDR3 nucleotides read TGTGCCAGCACGGAGACAGTGAACACTGAAGCTTTCTTT. Translation: CASTETVNTEAFF.

The rearrangement joins TRBV21-1 to TRBJ1-6; the table's D gene call, TRBD1, was not cross checked with the DNA. TRBV21-1 is a pseudogene locus. The CDR3 spans 17 residues. CDR3 loop: CASSKRGQKEYNSPLHF. CDR3 DNA sequence: TGTGCCAGCAGCAAACGGGGACAGAAAGAATATAATTCACCCCTCCACTTT.

This rearrangement joins TRBV7-2 to TRBJ1-6; D remains ambiguous. Germline CDR1 SGHTA, CDR2 FQGNSA. The germline V and J ends were trimmed by 2 bases and 0 bases, with 14 bases remaining between them. The CDR3 covers 18 residues. CDR3 nucleotides: TGTGCCAGCAGCTTAAACCCTCCGGGGAGCTCCTATAATTCACCCCTCCACTTT. Protein: CASSLNPPGSSYNSPLHF.

The rearrangement uses TRBV10-3 and TRBJ2-5; D is ambiguous. The V end was cut by 4 bases, the J end by 0 bases, with 3 bases between. The CDR3 covers 12 residues. Germline assignment: CDR1 ENHRY and CDR2 SYGVKD. CDR3 residues: CAISVDQETQYF. The CDR3 coding sequence is TGTGCCATCAGTGTGGACCAAGAGACCCAGTACTTC.

The chain employs TRBV6-5 and TRBJ1-5, with D perhaps TRBD1 (6 bases). CDR3 length: 15 amino acids. Germline V CDR1 and CDR2: MNHEY, SVGAGI. The V and J ends lost 7 bases and 4 bases respectively, with 17 bases between them. This chain's CDR3 is CASTRRTDLNQPQHF. CDR3 nucleotide sequence: TGTGCCAGCACCCGACGGACAGACCTGAATCAGCCCCAGCATTTT.

This clone has just one count. The rearrangement links TRBV5-1 to TRBJ2-3; no definite D call. Per the germline V gene, CDR1 is SGHRS and CDR2 is YFSETQ. Trimming cost V 0 bases and J 5 bases, with 10 bases left between them. The CDR3 length is 14 residues. DNA of the CDR3: TGCGCCAGCAGCTTGGCCAGTTTTGAAGATACGCAGTATTTT. Translated, it gives CASSLASFEDTQYF.

This chain uses TRBV29-1 with TRBJ2-1; TRBD2 might be the D (6 bases). V dropped 4 bases and J dropped 1 base, with 11 bases sitting between them. Germline values: CDR1 SQVTM, CDR2 ANQGSEA. This CDR3 contains 14 residues. The CDR3 coding sequence is TGCAGCGTTGCAGACGCGGGGTCCTACAATGAGCAGTTCTTC. It yields the protein CSVADAGSYNEQFF.